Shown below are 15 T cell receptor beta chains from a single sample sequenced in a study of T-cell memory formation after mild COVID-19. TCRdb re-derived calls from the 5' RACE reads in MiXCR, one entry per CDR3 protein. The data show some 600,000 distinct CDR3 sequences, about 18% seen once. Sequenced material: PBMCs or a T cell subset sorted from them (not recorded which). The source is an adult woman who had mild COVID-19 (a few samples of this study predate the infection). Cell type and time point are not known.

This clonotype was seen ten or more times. The CDR3 region has the DNA TGTGCCAGCAGCTTAAGCGGGGACACCGGGGAGCTGTTTTTT. Amino acid sequence: CASSLSGDTGELFF. This chain joins TRBV7-6 and TRBJ2-2; 7 nucleotides agree with TRBD2. The V segment lost 2 bases and the J segment 3 bases; nucleotides outside the gene matches: 0. Per germline, CDR1 SGHVS and CDR2 FNYEAQ. The CDR3 runs to 14 residues.

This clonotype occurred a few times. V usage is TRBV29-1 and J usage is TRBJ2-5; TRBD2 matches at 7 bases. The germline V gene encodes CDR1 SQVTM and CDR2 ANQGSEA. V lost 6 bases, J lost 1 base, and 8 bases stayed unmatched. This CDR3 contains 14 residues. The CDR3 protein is CSVSGRGPQETQYF. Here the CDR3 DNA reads TGCAGCGTATCGGGGAGGGGTCCCCAAGAGACCCAGTACTTC.

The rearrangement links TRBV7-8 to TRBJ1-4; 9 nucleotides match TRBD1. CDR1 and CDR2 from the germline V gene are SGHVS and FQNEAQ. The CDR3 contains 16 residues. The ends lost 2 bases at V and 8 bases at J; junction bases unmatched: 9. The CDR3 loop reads CASSLSTGTGKEKLFF. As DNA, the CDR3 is TGTGCCAGCAGCTTATCCACCGGGACAGGGAAAGAAAAACTGTTTTTT.

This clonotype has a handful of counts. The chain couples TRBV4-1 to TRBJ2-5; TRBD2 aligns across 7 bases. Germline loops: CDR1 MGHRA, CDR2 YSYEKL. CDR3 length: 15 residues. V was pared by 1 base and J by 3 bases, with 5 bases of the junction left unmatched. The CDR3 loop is CASSQVSLAEETQYF. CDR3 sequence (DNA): TGCGCCAGCAGCCAAGTCAGCCTAGCGGAAGAGACCCAGTACTTC.

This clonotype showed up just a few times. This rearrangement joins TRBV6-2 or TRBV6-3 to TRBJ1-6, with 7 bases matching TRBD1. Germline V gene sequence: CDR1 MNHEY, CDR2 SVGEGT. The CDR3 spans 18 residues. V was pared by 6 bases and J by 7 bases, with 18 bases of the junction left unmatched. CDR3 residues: CASRGLSGTDFVNSPLHF. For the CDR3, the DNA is TGTGCCAGCAGGGGACTTTCCGGGACAGACTTCGTGAATTCACCCCTCCACTTT.

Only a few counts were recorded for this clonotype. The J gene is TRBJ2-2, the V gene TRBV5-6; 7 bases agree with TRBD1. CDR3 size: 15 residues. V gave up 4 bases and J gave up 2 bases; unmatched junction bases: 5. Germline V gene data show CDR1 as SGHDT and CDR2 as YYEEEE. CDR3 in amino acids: CASSPDRINTGELFF. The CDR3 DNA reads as TGTGCCAGCAGCCCGGACAGGATTAACACCGGGGAGCTGTTTTTT.

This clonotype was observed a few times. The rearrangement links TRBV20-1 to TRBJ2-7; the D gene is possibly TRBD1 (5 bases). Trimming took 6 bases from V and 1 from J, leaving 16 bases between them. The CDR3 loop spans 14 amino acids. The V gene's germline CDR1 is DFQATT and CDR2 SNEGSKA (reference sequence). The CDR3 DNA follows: TGCAGTGCGCCTTCGCCAAGGGGATCCTACGAGCAGTACTTC. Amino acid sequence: CSAPSPRGSYEQYF.

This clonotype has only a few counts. CDR3 nucleotides: TGCGCCAGCAGCCAAGTCGGGGGACAAGCCAAAAACATTCAGTACTTC. This codes for CASSQVGGQAKNIQYF. This chain connects TRBV4-1 to TRBJ2-4; D could derive from TRBD1 or TRBD2 (6 bases each). There are 16 residues in the CDR3. The V and J ends lost 1 base and 0 bases respectively, with 10 bases between them. CDR1 is MGHRA, CDR2 YSYEKL, per germline.

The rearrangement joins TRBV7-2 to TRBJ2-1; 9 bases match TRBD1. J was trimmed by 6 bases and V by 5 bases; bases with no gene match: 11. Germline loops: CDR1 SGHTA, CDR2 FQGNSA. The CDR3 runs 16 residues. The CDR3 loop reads CASSTAGTGNPNEQFF. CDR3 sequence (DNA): TGTGCCAGCAGCACTGCAGGGACAGGGAATCCCAATGAGCAGTTCTTC.

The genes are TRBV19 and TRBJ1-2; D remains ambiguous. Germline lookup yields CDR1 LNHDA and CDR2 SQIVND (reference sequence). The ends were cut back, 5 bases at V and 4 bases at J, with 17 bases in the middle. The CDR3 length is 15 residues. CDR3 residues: CASSGIGEPTYGYTF. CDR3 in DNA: TGTGCCAGTAGTGGAATAGGCGAACCTACCTATGGCTACACCTTC. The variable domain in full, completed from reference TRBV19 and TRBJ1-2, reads DGGITQSPKYLFRKEGQNVTLSCEQNLNHDAMYWYRQDPGQGLRLIYYSQIVNDFQKGDIAEGYSVSREKKESFPLTVTSAQKNPTAFYLCASSGIGEPTYGYTFGSGTRLTVV.

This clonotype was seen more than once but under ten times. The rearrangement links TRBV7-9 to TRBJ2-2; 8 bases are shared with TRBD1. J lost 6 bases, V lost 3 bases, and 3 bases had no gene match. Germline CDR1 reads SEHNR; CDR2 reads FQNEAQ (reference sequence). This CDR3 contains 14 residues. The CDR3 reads CASSLVQGAGELFF. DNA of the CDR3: TGTGCCAGCAGCTTGGTACAGGGGGCCGGGGAGCTGTTTTTT.

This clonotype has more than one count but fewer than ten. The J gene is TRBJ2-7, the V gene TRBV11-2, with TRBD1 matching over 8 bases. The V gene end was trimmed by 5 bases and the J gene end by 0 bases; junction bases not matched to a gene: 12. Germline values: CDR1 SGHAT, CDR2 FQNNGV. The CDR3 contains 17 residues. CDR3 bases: TGTGCCAGCAGCCACGGGACAGGCGGTCTTAGCTCCTACGAGCAGTACTTC. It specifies CASSHGTGGLSSYEQYF. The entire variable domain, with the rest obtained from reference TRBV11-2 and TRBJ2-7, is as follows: EAGVAQSPRYKIIEKRQSVAFWCNPISGHATLYWYQQILGQGPKLLIQFQNNGVVDDSQLPKDRFSAERLKGVDSTLKIQPAKLEDSAVYLCASSHGTGGLSSYEQYFGPGTRLTVT.

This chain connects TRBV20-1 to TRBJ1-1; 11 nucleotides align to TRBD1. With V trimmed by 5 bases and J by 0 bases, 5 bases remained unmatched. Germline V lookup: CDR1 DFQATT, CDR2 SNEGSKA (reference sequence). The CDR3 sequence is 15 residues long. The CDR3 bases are TGCAGTGCTCCGGGACAGGGGGGGCTGAACACTGAAGCTTTCTTT. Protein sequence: CSAPGQGGLNTEAFF.

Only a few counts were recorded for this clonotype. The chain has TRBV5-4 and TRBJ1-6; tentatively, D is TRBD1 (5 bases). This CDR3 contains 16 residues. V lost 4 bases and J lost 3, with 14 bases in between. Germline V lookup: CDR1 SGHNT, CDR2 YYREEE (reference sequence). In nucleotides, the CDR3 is TGTGCCAGCAGCACCCGTGACAGCTTCTATAATTCACCCCTCCACTTT. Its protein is CASSTRDSFYNSPLHF.

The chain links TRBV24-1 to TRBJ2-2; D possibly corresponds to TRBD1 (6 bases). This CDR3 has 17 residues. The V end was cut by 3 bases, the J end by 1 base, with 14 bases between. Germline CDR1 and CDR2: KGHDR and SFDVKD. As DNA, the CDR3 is TGTGCCACCAGTGATAGGGGACACCGACTGAACACCGGGGAGCTGTTTTTT. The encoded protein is CATSDRGHRLNTGELFF.